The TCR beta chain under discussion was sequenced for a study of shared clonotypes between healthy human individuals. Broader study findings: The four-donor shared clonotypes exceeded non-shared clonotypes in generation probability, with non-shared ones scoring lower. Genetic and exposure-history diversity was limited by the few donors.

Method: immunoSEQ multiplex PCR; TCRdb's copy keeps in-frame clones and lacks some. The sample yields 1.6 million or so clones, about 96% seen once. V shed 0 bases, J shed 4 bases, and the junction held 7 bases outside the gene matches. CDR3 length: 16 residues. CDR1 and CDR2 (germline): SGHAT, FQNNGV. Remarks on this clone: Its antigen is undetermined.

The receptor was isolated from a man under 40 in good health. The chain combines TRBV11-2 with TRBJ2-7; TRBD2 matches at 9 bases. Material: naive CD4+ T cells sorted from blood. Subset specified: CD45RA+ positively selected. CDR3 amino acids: CASSLDRGGRGYEQYF. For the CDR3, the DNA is TGTGCCAGCAGCTTAGATCGTGGCGGGAGGGGGTACGAGCAGTACTTC.